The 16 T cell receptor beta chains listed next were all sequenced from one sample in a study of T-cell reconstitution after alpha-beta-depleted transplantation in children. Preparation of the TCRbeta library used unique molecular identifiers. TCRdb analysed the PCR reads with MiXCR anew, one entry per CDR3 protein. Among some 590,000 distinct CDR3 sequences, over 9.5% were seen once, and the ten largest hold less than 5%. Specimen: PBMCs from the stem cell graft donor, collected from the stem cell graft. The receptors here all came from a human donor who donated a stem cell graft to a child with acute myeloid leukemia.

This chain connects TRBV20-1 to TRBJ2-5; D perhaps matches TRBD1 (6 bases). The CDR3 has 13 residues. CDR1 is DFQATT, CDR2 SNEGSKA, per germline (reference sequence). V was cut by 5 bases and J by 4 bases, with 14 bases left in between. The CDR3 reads CSAYTGTTETQYF. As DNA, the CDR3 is TGCAGTGCTTACACCGGGACAACAGAGACCCAGTACTTC.

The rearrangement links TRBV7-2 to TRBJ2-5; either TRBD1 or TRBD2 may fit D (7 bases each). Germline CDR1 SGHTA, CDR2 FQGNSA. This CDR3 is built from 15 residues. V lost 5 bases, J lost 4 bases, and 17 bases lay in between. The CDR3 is CASSLEGAGAETQYF. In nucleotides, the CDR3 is TGTGCCAGCAGCCTCGAGGGGGCGGGAGCAGAGACCCAGTACTTC.

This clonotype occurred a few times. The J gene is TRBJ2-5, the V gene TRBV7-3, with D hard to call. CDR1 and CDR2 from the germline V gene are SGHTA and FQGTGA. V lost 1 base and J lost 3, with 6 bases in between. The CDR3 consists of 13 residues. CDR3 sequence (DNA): TGTGCCAGCAGCTTAAGACCTAAAGAGACCCAGTACTTC. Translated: CASSLRPKETQYF. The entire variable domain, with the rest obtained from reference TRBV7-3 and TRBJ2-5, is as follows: GAGVSQTPSNKVTEKGKYVELRCDPISGHTALYWYRQSLGQGPEFLIYFQGTGAADDSGLPNDRFFAVRPEGSVSTLKIQRTERGDSAVYLCASSLRPKETQYFGPGTRLLVL.

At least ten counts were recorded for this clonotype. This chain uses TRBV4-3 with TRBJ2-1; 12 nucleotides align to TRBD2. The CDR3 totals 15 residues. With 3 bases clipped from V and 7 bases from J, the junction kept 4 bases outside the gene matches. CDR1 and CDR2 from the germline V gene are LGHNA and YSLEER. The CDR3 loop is CASSQETSGRNEQFF. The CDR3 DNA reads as TGCGCCAGCAGCCAGGAGACTAGCGGGAGAAATGAGCAGTTCTTC.

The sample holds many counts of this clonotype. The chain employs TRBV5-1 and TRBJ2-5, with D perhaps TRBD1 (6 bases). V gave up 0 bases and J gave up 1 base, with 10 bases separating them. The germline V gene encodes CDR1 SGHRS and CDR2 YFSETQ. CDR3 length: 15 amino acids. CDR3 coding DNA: TGCGCCAGCAGCTTGGGGACAGCCATCCAAGAGACCCAGTACTTC. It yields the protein CASSLGTAIQETQYF.

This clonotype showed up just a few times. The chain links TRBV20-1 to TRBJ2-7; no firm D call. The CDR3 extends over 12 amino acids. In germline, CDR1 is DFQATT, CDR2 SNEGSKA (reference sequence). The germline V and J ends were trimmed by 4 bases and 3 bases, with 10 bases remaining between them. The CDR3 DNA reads TGCAGTGCTAAGAGAACTGTCTACGAGCAGTACTTC. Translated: CSAKRTVYEQYF.

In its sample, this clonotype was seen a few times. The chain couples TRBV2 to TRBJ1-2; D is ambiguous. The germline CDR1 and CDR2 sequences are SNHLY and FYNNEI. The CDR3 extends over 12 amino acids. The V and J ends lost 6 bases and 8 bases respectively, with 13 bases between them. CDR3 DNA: TGTGCCAGCAGCGCAGCGCTTAGCGGCTACACCTTC. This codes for CASSAALSGYTF.

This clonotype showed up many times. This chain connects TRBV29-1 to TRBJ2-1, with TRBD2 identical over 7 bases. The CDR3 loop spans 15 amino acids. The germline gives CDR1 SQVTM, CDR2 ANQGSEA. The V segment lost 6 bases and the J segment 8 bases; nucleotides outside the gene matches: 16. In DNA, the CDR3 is TGCAGCGTGGGAAGAGCGGGATCCTCCGGTGATGAGCAGTTCTTC. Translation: CSVGRAGSSGDEQFF.

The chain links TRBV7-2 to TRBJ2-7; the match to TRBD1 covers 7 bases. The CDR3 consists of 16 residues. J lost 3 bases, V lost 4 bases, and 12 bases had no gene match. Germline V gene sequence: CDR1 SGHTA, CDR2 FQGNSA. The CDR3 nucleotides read TGTGCCAGCAGCTCCCAGGGAAGGGACAGCATCTACGAGCAGTACTTC. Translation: CASSSQGRDSIYEQYF.

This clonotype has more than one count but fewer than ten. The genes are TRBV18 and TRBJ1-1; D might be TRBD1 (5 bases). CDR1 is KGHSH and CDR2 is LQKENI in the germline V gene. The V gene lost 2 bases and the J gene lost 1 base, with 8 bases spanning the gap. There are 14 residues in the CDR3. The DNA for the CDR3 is TGTGCCAGCTCACCAAACAGGCCGAACACTGAAGCTTTCTTT. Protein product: CASSPNRPNTEAFF.

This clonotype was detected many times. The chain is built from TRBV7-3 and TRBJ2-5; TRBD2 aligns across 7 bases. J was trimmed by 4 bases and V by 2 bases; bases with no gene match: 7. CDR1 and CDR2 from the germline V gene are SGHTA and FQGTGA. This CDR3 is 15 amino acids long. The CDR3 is CASSLGGRAGETQYF. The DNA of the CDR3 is TGTGCCAGCAGCTTAGGGGGGAGGGCCGGAGAGACCCAGTACTTC.

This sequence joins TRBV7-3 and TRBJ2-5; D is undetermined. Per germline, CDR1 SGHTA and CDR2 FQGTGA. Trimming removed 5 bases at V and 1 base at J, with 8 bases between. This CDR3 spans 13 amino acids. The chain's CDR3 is CASSQQRQETQYF. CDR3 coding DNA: TGTGCCAGCAGCCAGCAGCGCCAAGAGACCCAGTACTTC.

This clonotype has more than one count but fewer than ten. The DNA of the CDR3 is TGTGCCAGCAGGAATCCGGGACAGGGCTACGAGCAGTACTTC. The encoded protein is CASRNPGQGYEQYF. The chain joins TRBV11-1 to TRBJ2-7; 9 bases match TRBD1. CDR1 is SGHAT, CDR2 FQDESV, per germline (reference sequence). V shed 6 bases and J 3 bases; nucleotides not matched to a gene: 6. The CDR3 loop spans 14 amino acids.

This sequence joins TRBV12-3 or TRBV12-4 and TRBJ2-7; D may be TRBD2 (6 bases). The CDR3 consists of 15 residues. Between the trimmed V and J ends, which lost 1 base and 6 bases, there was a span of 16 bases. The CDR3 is CASSLGPGVVGEQYF. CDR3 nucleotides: TGTGCCAGCAGTTTAGGCCCGGGAGTGGTGGGCGAGCAGTACTTC.

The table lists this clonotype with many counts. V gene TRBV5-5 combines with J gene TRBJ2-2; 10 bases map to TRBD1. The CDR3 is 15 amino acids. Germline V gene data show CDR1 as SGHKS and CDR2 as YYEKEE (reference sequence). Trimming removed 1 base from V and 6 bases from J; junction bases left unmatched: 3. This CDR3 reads CASSLRQGAAGELFF. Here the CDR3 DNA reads TGTGCCAGCAGCTTGCGACAGGGGGCGGCCGGGGAGCTGTTTTTT.

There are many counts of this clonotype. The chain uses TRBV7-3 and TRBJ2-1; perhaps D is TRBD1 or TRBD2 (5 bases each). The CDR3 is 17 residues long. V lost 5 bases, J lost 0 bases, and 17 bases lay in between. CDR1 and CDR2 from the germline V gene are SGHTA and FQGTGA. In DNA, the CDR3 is TGTGCCAGCAGCCCAACCGGGGCCCAAAGCTCCTACAATGAGCAGTTCTTC. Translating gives CASSPTGAQSSYNEQFF.